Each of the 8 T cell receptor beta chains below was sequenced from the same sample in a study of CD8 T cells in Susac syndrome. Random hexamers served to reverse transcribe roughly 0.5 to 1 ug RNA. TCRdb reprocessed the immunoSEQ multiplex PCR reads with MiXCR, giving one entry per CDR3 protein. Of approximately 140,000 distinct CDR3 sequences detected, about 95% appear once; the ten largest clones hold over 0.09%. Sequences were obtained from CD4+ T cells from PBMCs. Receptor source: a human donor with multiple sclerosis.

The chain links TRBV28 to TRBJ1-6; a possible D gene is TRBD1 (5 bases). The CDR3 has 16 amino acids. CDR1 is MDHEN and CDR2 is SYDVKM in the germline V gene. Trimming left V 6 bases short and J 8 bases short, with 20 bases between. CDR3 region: CASSSVSGGSDSPLHF. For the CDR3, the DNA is TGTGCCAGCAGCTCCGTGTCGGGGGGGAGCGATTCACCCCTCCACTTT.

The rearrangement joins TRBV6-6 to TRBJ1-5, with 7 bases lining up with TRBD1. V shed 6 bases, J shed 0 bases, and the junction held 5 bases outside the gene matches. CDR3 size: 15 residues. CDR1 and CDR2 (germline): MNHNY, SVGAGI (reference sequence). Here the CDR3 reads CASRNDRVSNQPQHF. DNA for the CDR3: TGTGCCAGCAGAAACGACAGGGTTAGCAATCAGCCCCAGCATTTT.

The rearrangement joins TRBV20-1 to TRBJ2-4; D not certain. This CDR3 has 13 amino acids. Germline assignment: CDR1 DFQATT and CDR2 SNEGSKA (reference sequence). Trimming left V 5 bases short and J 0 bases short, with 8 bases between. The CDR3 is CSAGVLAKNIQYF. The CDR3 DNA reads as TGCAGTGCTGGAGTATTAGCCAAAAACATTCAGTACTTC.

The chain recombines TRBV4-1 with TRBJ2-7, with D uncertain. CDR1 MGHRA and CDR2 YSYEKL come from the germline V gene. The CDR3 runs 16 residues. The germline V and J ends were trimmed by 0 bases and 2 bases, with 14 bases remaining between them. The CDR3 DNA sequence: TGCGCCAGCAGCCAAGAATCAGGCACAGAGACCTACGAGCAGTACTTC. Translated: CASSQESGTETYEQYF.

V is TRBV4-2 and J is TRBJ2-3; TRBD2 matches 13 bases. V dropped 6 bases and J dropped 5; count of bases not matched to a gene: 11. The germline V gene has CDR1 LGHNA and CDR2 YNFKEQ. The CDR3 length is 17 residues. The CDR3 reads CASSWGTSGTRRDTQYF. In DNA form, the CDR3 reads TGTGCCAGCAGTTGGGGGACTAGCGGGACGAGAAGAGATACGCAGTATTTT.

CDR3 in DNA: TGCAGTGCTAGTCCCATCGAGGGGCTACGGAGCGCCTACGAGCAGTACTTC. Its translation is CSASPIEGLRSAYEQYF. The gene calls are TRBV20-1 and TRBJ2-7; the D call may be TRBD1 or TRBD2 (5 bases each). The CDR3 length is 17 residues. Between the trimmed V and J ends, which lost 3 bases and 2 bases, there was a span of 23 bases. The germline V gene encodes CDR1 DFQATT and CDR2 SNEGSKA (reference sequence).

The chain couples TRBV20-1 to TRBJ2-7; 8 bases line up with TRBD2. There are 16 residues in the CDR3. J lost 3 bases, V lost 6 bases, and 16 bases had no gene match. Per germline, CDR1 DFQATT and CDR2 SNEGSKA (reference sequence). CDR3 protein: CSASPTQRTSFYEQYF. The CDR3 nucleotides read TGCAGTGCCTCTCCAACCCAGCGGACTAGCTTCTACGAGCAGTACTTC.

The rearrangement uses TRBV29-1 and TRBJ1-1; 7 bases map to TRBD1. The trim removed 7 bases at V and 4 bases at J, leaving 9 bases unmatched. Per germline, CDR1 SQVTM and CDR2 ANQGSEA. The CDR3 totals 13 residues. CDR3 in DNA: TGCAGCGGTATCCTACAGGGGAGCACTGAAGCTTTCTTT. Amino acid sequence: CSGILQGSTEAFF.